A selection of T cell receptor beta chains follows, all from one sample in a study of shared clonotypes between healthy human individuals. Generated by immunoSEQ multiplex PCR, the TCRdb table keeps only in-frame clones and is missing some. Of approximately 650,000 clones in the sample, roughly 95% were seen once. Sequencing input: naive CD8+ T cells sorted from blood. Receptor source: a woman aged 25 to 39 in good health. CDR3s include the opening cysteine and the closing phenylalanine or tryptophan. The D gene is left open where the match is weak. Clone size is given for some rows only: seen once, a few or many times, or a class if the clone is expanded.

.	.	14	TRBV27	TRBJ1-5	CASSDAGFNQPQHF	TGTGCCAGCAGCGACGCCGGATTCAATCAGCCCCAGCATTTT
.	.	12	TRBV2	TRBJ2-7	CASIGSSYEQYF	TGTGCCAGCATCGGGAGCTCCTACGAGCAGTACTTC
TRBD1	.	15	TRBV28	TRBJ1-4	CASNPTGVNLEKLFF	TGTGCCAGCAACCCAACAGGGGTAAATTTAGAAAAACTGTTTTTT
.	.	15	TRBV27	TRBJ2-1	CASSIPGRIYNEQFF	TGTGCCAGCAGTATCCCGGGACGCATCTACAATGAGCAGTTCTTC
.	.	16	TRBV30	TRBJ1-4	CAWSDRQGYILEKLFF	TGTGCCTGGAGTGATAGGCAGGGGTATATTCTTGAAAAACTGTTTTTT
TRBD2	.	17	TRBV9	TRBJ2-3	CASSVRISSGSMDTQYF	TGTGCCAGCAGCGTTAGGATATCTAGCGGGAGTATGGATACGCAGTATTTT
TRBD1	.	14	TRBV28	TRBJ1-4	CASSHRGRVEKLFF	TGTGCCAGCTCCCACAGGGGGAGGGTTGAAAAACTGTTTTTT
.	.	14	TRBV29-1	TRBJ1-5	CSVVSGDSNQPQHF	TGCAGCGTCGTGTCTGGGGATAGCAATCAGCCCCAGCATTTT
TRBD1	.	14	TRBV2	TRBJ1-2	CASRGTGVIYGYTF	TGTGCCAGCAGGGGGACAGGGGTGATCTATGGCTACACCTTC
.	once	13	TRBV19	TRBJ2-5	CASTDSYQETQYF	TGTGCCAGTACAGACAGCTACCAAGAGACCCAGTACTTC
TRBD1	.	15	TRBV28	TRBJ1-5	CASRRGQGINQPQHF	TGTGCCAGCAGACGGGGACAGGGTATAAATCAGCCCCAGCATTTT
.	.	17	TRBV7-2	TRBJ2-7	CASSLNPGIVRSYEQYF	TGTGCCAGCAGCTTAAACCCGGGAATAGTACGCTCCTACGAGCAGTACTTC
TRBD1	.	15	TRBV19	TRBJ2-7	CASSLTGTVSYEQYF	TGTGCCAGTAGTTTGACAGGGACGGTCTCCTACGAGCAGTACTTC
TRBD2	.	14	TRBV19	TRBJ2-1	CASGLAGAYNEQFF	TGTGCCAGTGGCCTAGCGGGAGCCTACAATGAGCAGTTCTTC
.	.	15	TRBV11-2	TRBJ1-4	CASSPAGNKNEKLFF	TGTGCCAGCAGCCCGGCAGGGAATAAAAATGAAAAACTGTTTTTT
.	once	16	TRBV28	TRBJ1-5	CASGTFGTPSNQPQHF	TGTGCCAGCGGCACCTTTGGGACACCTAGCAATCAGCCCCAGCATTTT
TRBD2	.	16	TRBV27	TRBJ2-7	CASSLSRLASTYEQYF	TGTGCCAGCAGTTTATCGAGACTAGCGTCTACCTACGAGCAGTACTTC
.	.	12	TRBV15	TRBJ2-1	CATRGQINEQFF	TGTGCCACCAGGGGACAAATCAATGAGCAGTTCTTC
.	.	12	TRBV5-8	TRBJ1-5	CASSHSNQPQHF	TGTGCCAGCAGTCATAGCAATCAGCCCCAGCATTTT
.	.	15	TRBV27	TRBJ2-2	CASSLLARTTGELFF	TGTGCCAGCAGTTTACTAGCGAGAACCACCGGGGAGCTGTTTTTT
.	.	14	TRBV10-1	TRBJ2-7	CASSESPHHYEQYF	TGCGCCAGCAGTGAGTCCCCCCACCACTACGAGCAGTACTTC
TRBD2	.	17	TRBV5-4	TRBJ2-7	CASSLGAGLRERSEQYF	TGTGCCAGCAGCTTGGGGGCCGGCTTGCGGGAGAGGAGCGAGCAGTACTTC
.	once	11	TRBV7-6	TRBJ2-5	CASSSGETQYF	TGTGCCAGCAGCTCCGGAGAGACCCAGTACTTC
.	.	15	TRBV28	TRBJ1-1	CASSLGRASGAQAFF	TGTGCCAGCAGTTTAGGACGGGCCTCGGGGGCTCAAGCTTTCTTT
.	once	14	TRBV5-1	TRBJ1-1	CASSPPNTLTEAFF	TGCGCCAGCAGCCCACCAAATACGCTCACTGAAGCTTTCTTT
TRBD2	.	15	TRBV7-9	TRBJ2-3	CASSLVGGGTDTQYF	TGTGCCAGCAGCTTAGTGGGAGGGGGCACAGATACGCAGTATTTT
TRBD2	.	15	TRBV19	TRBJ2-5	CASSKTSGNQETQYF	TGTGCCAGTAGTAAGACTAGCGGGAATCAAGAGACCCAGTACTTC
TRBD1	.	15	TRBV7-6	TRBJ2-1	CASSLAPRTGNEQFF	TGTGCCAGCAGCTTAGCGCCCAGGACAGGGAATGAGCAGTTCTTC
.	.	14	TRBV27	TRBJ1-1	CASSLGTLNTEAFF	TGTGCCAGCTCCCTCGGGACTTTGAACACTGAAGCTTTCTTT
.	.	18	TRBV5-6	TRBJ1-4	CASSLALDTGRRDEKLFF	TGTGCCAGCAGCTTGGCCCTAGACACGGGACGAAGGGATGAAAAACTGTTTTTT
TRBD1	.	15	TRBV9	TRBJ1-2	CASSAGTGHIYGYTF	TGTGCCAGCAGCGCCGGGACAGGGCACATCTATGGCTACACCTTC
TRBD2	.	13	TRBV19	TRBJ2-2	CASLAGVAGELFF	TGTGCCAGTCTCGCGGGAGTCGCCGGGGAGCTGTTTTTT
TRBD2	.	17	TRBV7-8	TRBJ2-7	CASSLGLKSGGLDEQYF	TGTGCCAGCAGCTTAGGATTGAAAAGCGGGGGATTGGACGAGCAGTACTTC
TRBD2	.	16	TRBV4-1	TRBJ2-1	CASSHPSGRATGEQFF	TGCGCCAGCAGCCACCCTAGCGGGAGGGCCACGGGTGAGCAGTTCTTC
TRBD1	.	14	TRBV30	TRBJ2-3	CAWSGGQGADTQYF	TGTGCCTGGAGTGGGGGACAGGGCGCAGATACGCAGTATTTT
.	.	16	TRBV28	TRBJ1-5	CASRVKTELPNQPQHF	TGTGCCAGCAGGGTGAAGACGGAACTACCGAATCAGCCCCAGCATTTT
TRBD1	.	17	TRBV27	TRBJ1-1	CASSLSTFGTGGSAAFF	TGTGCCAGCAGTTTATCGACCTTCGGGACAGGGGGCTCTGCAGCTTTCTTT
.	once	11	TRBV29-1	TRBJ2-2	CSASGTGELFF	TGCAGCGCGTCGGGCACCGGGGAGCTGTTTTTT
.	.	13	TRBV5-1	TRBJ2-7	CASSWDLGYEQYF	TGCGCCAGCAGCTGGGACCTGGGCTACGAGCAGTACTTC
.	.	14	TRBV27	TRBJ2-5	CASSLLRGQETQYF	TGTGCCAGCAGTTTATTGCGGGGTCAAGAGACCCAGTACTTC
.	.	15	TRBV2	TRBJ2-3	CASSEALRPPDTQYF	TGTGCCAGCAGTGAAGCGCTTAGGCCCCCAGATACGCAGTATTTT
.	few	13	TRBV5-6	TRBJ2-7	CASSLGQSYEQYF	TGTGCCAGCAGCTTGGGCCAGTCCTACGAGCAGTACTTC
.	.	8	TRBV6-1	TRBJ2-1	CAVNEQFF	TGTGCCGTCAATGAGCAGTTCTTC
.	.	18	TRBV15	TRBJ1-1	CATSRDPRGFGVNTEAFF	TGTGCCACCAGCAGAGACCCGAGGGGGTTCGGAGTGAACACTGAAGCTTTCTTT
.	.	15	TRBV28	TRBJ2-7	CASLDTDRTPHEQYF	TGTGCCAGCCTCGACACCGACAGGACCCCCCACGAGCAGTACTTC
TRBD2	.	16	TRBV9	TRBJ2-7	CASSPPSGTSSYEQYF	TGTGCCAGCAGCCCCCCTAGCGGGACCAGCTCCTACGAGCAGTACTTC
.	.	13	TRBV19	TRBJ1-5	CASSGEGIQPQHF	TGTGCCAGTAGTGGGGAGGGGATACAGCCCCAGCATTTT
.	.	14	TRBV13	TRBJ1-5	CASSLSGSNQPQHF	TGTGCCAGCAGCTTAAGCGGTAGCAATCAGCCCCAGCATTTT
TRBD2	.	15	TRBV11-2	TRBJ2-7	CASSFWTSGNYEQYF	TGTGCCAGCAGCTTCTGGACTAGCGGGAACTACGAGCAGTACTTC
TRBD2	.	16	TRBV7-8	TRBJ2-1	CASSVWTSGRMDEQFF	TGTGCCAGCAGCGTTTGGACTAGCGGGAGGATGGATGAGCAGTTCTTC
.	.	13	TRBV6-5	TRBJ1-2	CASSYEGGYGYTF	TGTGCCAGCAGTTATGAGGGCGGCTATGGCTACACCTTC
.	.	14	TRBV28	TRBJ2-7	CASIMSGSSYEQYF	TGTGCCAGCATTATGAGCGGGTCCTCCTACGAGCAGTACTTC
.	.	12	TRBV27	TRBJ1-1	CASSLSGSEAFF	TGTGCCAGCAGTTTATCTGGATCTGAAGCTTTCTTT
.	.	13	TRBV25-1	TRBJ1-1	CASSQGGSTEAFF	TGTGCCAGCAGTCAGGGCGGGAGCACTGAAGCTTTCTTT
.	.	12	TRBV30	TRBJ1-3	CAWSPSGNTIYF	TGTGCCTGGAGCCCCTCTGGAAACACCATATATTTT
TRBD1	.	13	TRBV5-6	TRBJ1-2	CASSLDRGKGYTF	TGTGCCAGCAGCTTGGACAGGGGTAAAGGCTACACCTTC